Ten or more counts support the clone carrying this T cell receptor (beta chain). Antigen: not known. These data originate in a study of T cells after yellow fever vaccination. The wider study: Low-cell-number fractions underwent preparation using SMART-Seq v4 Ultra Low Input.

TCRdb called the 5' RACE reads again in MiXCR, with one record for every CDR3 protein. This table has about 150,000 distinct CDR3 sequences, just over 6.5% appearing once. The CDR3 spans 17 residues. Trimming left V 0 bases short and J 2 bases short, with 16 bases between. Germline CDR1 reads KGHSH; CDR2 reads LQKENI. Study observations and caveats: Across the CD4 and CD8 compartments, a small share of clonotypes was present in both. The secondary response was weaker, and its peak arrived faster, on day 5 versus 15.

Source: CD4+ T cells sorted from PBMCs, taken 10 days after the yellow fever booster vaccination. This TCR came from a man aged 25-45 years who received the YFV17D yellow fever vaccine. The chain is built from TRBV18 and TRBJ2-5; D not certain. Here the CDR3 reads CASSPPLSGVGQETQYF. CDR3 sequence (DNA): TGTGCCAGCTCACCACCTTTGAGTGGGGTCGGACAAGAGACCCAGTACTTC.